The 25 T cell receptor beta chains presented below share a single source sample, sequenced in a study of CD8+ T cells in alopecia areata. Treatment reported: oral pan-JAK inhibitor, 5-10 mg twice daily. Extracted RNA was reverse transcribed into cDNA, the sequencing template. Libraries were prepared by immunoSEQ multiplex PCR; TCRdb keeps only in-frame clonotypes and omits some of them. The sample comprises 250,000 to 350,000 clones, over 45% of which are singletons, and around 0.92% rests with the top ten. This material consisted of CD4+ T cells sorted from blood, taken around week 52, from a patient treated with tofacitinib. Receptors were obtained from a human donor with alopecia areata.

The genes are TRBV15 and TRBJ1-6; tentatively, D is TRBD1 (5 bases). There are 17 residues in the CDR3. Per germline, CDR1 LNHNV and CDR2 YYDKDF (reference sequence). V was cut by 5 bases and J by 3 bases, with 17 bases left in between. CDR3 protein: CATSAPRVGGYNSPLHF. The CDR3, as DNA: TGTGCCACCAGCGCACCCAGGGTAGGAGGCTATAATTCACCCCTCCACTTT.

The rearrangement joins TRBV27 to TRBJ2-1, with D perhaps matching TRBD2 (6 bases). The germline V gene encodes CDR1 MNHEY and CDR2 SMNVEV (reference sequence). The CDR3 spans 18 residues. V was clipped by 5 bases and J by 0 bases, with 20 bases between them. The CDR3 loop is CASSPWGGSTISYNEQFF. CDR3 DNA: TGTGCCAGCAGTCCCTGGGGAGGTTCGACAATCTCCTACAATGAGCAGTTCTTC.

The chain employs TRBV6-5 and TRBJ1-2, with 9 bases fitting TRBD1. The V gene end was trimmed by 2 bases and the J gene end by 8 bases; junction bases not matched to a gene: 9. This CDR3 is 15 amino acids long. Germline loops: CDR1 MNHEY, CDR2 SVGAGI. CDR3 sequence (DNA): TGTGCCAGCAGTTACGATAACCGGGACAGGGACGGCTACACCTTC. This codes for CASSYDNRDRDGYTF.

On this clone: The sample holds other DNA sequences that translate to the same CDR3. V usage is TRBV5-1 and J usage is TRBJ2-2, with 8 nucleotides matching TRBD1. V shed 4 bases and J 1 base; nucleotides not matched to a gene: 0. CDR3 length: 14 amino acids. Germline values: CDR1 SGHRS, CDR2 YFSETQ. CDR3 amino acids: CASSGTGNTGELFF. The CDR3 region has the DNA TGCGCCAGCAGCGGGACAGGGAACACCGGGGAGCTGTTTTTT.

This sequence joins TRBV15 and TRBJ1-6, with a weak D call TRBD1 (6 bases). Germline CDR1 is LNHNV and CDR2 is YYDKDF (reference sequence). V lost 5 bases and J 7 bases, leaving 12 bases between the germline ends. The CDR3 sequence is 14 residues long. The CDR3 loop is CATSRQGRNSPLHF. The DNA for the CDR3 is TGTGCCACCAGCCGTCAGGGGCGAAATTCACCCCTCCACTTT.

The genes are TRBV29-1 and TRBJ2-5, with 15 bases matching TRBD2. This CDR3 has 19 residues. Trimming at V came to 0 bases and at J to 1 base, leaving 9 bases not matched to a gene. CDR1 is SQVTM and CDR2 is ANQGSEA in the germline V gene. CDR3 nucleotides: TGCAGCGTTGAAGAAGCTCCGGGACTAGCGGGGGGACCCCAAGAGACCCAGTACTTC. Residues: CSVEEAPGLAGGPQETQYF.

This clone appeared a few times. The chain combines TRBV6-5 with TRBJ2-3; no clear D. V lost 0 bases to trimming and J lost 5 bases, with 6 bases between them. There are 13 residues in the CDR3. Germline V gives CDR1 MNHEY, CDR2 SVGAGI. The CDR3 DNA reads TGTGCCAGCAGTTACTCGAATATAGATACGCAGTATTTT. It translates to CASSYSNIDTQYF.

CDR3 in DNA: TGTGCCAGCAGCTTAGCCTCAGGCTCTGGAAACACCATATATTTT. This sequence encodes CASSLASGSGNTIYF. The chain is built from TRBV7-9 and TRBJ1-3; the D is unclear. The CDR3 contains 15 residues. CDR1 SEHNR and CDR2 FQNEAQ come from the germline V gene (reference sequence). Trimming cost V 0 bases and J 0 bases, with 6 bases left between them.

This clone has just a few counts. This chain joins TRBV6-5 and TRBJ1-1; D ambiguous. This CDR3 contains 15 residues. CDR1 and CDR2 from the germline V gene are MNHEY and SVGAGI. V was shortened by 8 bases and J by 1 base, with 17 bases between the two germline ends. The CDR3 sequence is CASWGSSAGNTEAFF. The CDR3 DNA reads TGTGCCAGCTGGGGATCCAGCGCAGGGAACACTGAAGCTTTCTTT.

The chain combines TRBV5-1 with TRBJ2-5; possibly TRBD2 for D (6 bases). The CDR3 sequence is 15 residues long. V was shortened by 3 bases and J by 2 bases, with 14 bases between the two germline ends. Looked up from germline, CDR1 is SGHRS and CDR2 is YFSETQ. The CDR3 protein is CASSSAGWEQETQYF. In DNA form, the CDR3 reads TGCGCCAGCAGCTCGGCGGGATGGGAGCAAGAGACCCAGTACTTC.

This clone was counted a few times. This CDR3 is CASSYSVGWTYEQYF. As DNA, the CDR3 is TGTGCCAGCAGTTACTCAGTAGGGTGGACCTACGAGCAGTACTTC. The chain recombines TRBV6-5 with TRBJ2-7; D not certain. The CDR3 is made up of 15 amino acids. The germline gives CDR1 MNHEY, CDR2 SVGAGI. V lost 0 bases, J lost 2 bases, and 11 bases lay in between.

The rearrangement links TRBV11-2 to TRBJ2-7; possibly TRBD2 for D (6 bases). The CDR3 has 12 amino acids. Germline V gene sequence: CDR1 SGHAT, CDR2 FQNNGV. V was clipped by 3 bases and J by 3 bases, with 6 bases between them. CDR3 sequence: CASSLRDYEQYF. CDR3 bases: TGTGCCAGCAGCTTGCGGGACTACGAGCAGTACTTC.

The genes are TRBV11-2 and TRBJ2-7; no reliable D call. Trimming pared 2 bases from V and 7 bases from J, leaving 6 bases between. CDR3 size: 11 residues. CDR1 and CDR2 from the germline V gene are SGHAT and FQNNGV. DNA of the CDR3: TGTGCCAGCAGCTTAAAGGTGGAGCAGTACTTC. It is translated as CASSLKVEQYF.

The chain carries TRBV5-1 and TRBJ2-5; perhaps TRBD2 as D (5 bases). The germline V gene has CDR1 SGHRS and CDR2 YFSETQ. The CDR3 extends over 13 amino acids. Between the trimmed V and J ends, which lost 2 bases and 5 bases, there was a span of 10 bases. CDR3 sequence (DNA): TGCGCCAGCAGCTTTGATCCGGGGGAGACCCAGTACTTC. This codes for CASSFDPGETQYF.

This chain links TRBV5-1 with TRBJ2-1; D is possibly TRBD1 (6 bases). The CDR3 has 15 amino acids. V was shortened by 4 bases and J by 6 bases, with 17 bases between the two germline ends. In germline, CDR1 is SGHRS, CDR2 YFSETQ. This CDR3 is CASSRSGTSVNEQFF. CDR3 coding DNA: TGCGCCAGCAGCCGGTCCGGGACATCAGTCAATGAGCAGTTCTTC. Filled out from reference TRBV5-1 and TRBJ2-1, the complete variable domain reads KAGVTQTPRYLIKTRGQQVTLSCSPISGHRSVSWYQQTPGQGLQFLFEYFSETQRNKGNFPGRFSGRQFSNSRSEMNVSTLELGDSALYLCASSRSGTSVNEQFFGPGTRLTVL.

The rearrangement links TRBV27 to TRBJ2-1; possibly TRBD1 or TRBD2 for D (6 bases each). V was shortened by 5 bases and J by 7 bases, with 27 bases between the two germline ends. Germline assignment: CDR1 MNHEY and CDR2 SMNVEV (reference sequence). The CDR3 is 18 amino acids. The CDR3 loop is CASSTMGRGYITGNEQFF. Written as DNA, the CDR3 is TGTGCCAGCAGTACCATGGGGCGGGGCTATATTACAGGGAATGAGCAGTTCTTC.

The chain has TRBV7-2 and TRBJ2-7; tentatively, D is TRBD2 (6 bases). The ends were cut back, 5 bases at V and 6 bases at J, with 14 bases in the middle. The CDR3 is 13 amino acids. In germline, CDR1 is SGHTA, CDR2 FQGNSA. The CDR3 protein is CASSAGTAAEQYF. CDR3 nucleotides: TGTGCCAGCAGCGCGGGAACGGCGGCCGAGCAGTACTTC.

About this clone: The sample carries other DNA sequences with the same CDR3. CDR3 nucleotides: TGTGCCAGCAGCGTAGTAGGCAATTCACCCCTCCACTTT. Protein product: CASSVVGNSPLHF. V is TRBV9 and J is TRBJ1-6; D uncertain. The V and J ends lost 0 bases and 7 bases respectively, with 5 bases between them. The CDR3 is made up of 13 amino acids. Germline CDR1 and CDR2: SGDLS and YYNGEE.

This clone turned up a few times. The gene calls are TRBV12-5 and TRBJ2-3, with TRBD2 identical over 8 bases. V gave up 2 bases and J gave up 12 bases; unmatched junction bases: 10. In germline, CDR1 is LGHNT, CDR2 FRNRAP. This CDR3 contains 14 residues. In DNA form, the CDR3 reads TGTGCTAGTGGTTTGCCCCCCCCGGGAGGGGCTCAGTATTTT. This codes for CASGLPPPGGAQYF.

The J gene is TRBJ1-1, the V gene TRBV7-3, with unresolved D. Trimming cost V 0 bases and J 8 bases, with 10 bases left between them. The CDR3 totals 13 residues. Germline V CDR1 and CDR2: SGHTA, FQGTGA. The chain's CDR3 is CASSLTSRAEAFF. CDR3 sequence (DNA): TGTGCCAGCAGCTTAACGTCTAGGGCAGAAGCTTTCTTT.

The V call is TRBV30, the J call TRBJ2-1; weak D call: TRBD2 (6 bases). V dropped 4 bases and J dropped 10 bases, with 20 bases sitting between them. The CDR3 consists of 14 residues. Germline V gene sequence: CDR1 GTSNPN, CDR2 SVGIG (reference sequence). CDR3 bases: TGTGCCTGGAAATCGGGACTGAGCGATAGGGAGCAGTTCTTC. Translating gives CAWKSGLSDREQFF.

In this sample, this clone turned up a few times. The chain combines TRBV19 with TRBJ1-1; D possibly corresponds to TRBD1 (5 bases). The CDR3 runs 15 residues. The V end lost 5 bases, the J end lost 4 bases, and 17 bases lay between the germline ends. Per the germline V gene, CDR1 is LNHDA and CDR2 is SQIVND (reference sequence). CDR3 amino acids: CASSVGFRGATEAFF. The CDR3 region has the DNA TGTGCCAGTAGTGTGGGATTTCGAGGGGCCACTGAAGCTTTCTTT.

In this sample, this clone turned up a few times. The chain uses TRBV30 and TRBJ1-6, with D maybe TRBD1 (6 bases). Trimming pared 3 bases from V and 1 base from J, leaving 16 bases between. The CDR3 totals 17 residues. Germline lookup yields CDR1 GTSNPN and CDR2 SVGIG (reference sequence). CDR3 nucleotides: TGTGCCTGGAGCCCCGGGGGCCTTCTTTCCTATAATTCACCCCTCCACTTT. This translates into CAWSPGGLLSYNSPLHF.

This chain connects TRBV5-1 to TRBJ1-5; a weak D match, TRBD1 (6 bases). Per germline, CDR1 SGHRS and CDR2 YFSETQ. This CDR3 comprises 14 residues. Trimming left V 4 bases short and J 4 bases short, with 12 bases between. The CDR3 loop reads CASSADSRNQPQHF. The CDR3, as DNA: TGCGCCAGCAGCGCGGACAGCCGGAATCAGCCCCAGCATTTT.

The chain uses TRBV5-1 and TRBJ1-6, with D tentatively TRBD1 (5 bases). V shed 0 bases and J shed 10 bases, with 11 bases lying between them. The length of the CDR3 is 14 residues. Per the germline V gene, CDR1 is SGHRS and CDR2 is YFSETQ. The CDR3 loop is CASSLAVQGSPLHF. The CDR3 bases are TGCGCCAGCAGCTTGGCGGTGCAGGGCTCACCCCTCCACTTT.